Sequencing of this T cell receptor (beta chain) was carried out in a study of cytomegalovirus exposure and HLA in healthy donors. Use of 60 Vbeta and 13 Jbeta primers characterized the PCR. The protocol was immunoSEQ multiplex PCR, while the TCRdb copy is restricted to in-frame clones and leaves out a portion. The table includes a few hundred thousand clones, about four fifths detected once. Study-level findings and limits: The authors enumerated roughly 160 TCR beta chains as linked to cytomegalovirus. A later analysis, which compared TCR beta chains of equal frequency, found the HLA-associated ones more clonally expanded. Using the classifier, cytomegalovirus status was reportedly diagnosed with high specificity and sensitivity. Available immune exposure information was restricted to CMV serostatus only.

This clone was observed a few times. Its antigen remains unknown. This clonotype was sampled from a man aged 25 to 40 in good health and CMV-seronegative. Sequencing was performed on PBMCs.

The CDR3 is CASSQETLGGYSYEQYF. CDR3 in DNA: TGCGCCAGCAGCCAAGAAACACTGGGAGGGTACTCCTACGAGCAGTACTTC. This sequence joins TRBV4-1 and TRBJ2-7; 7 bases map to TRBD2. There are 17 residues in the CDR3. V was clipped by 0 bases and J by 0 bases; unmatched bases: 8. Germline V gives CDR1 MGHRA, CDR2 YSYEKL.